A selection of T cell receptor beta chains follows, all from one sample in a study of cytomegalovirus exposure and HLA in healthy donors. Sequencing used immunoSEQ multiplex PCR; TCRdb keeps in-frame clones, though not all of them. The sample yields about 140,000 clones, of which the top ten take up about 2.5%. The sequencing sample was made of PBMCs. The source is a man aged 35 to 55 in good health and CMV-seronegative. CDR3s leave out the opening cysteine and the closing phenylalanine or tryptophan.

11 TRBJ2-3 TRBV9 ASSATVEDTQY
13 TRBJ1-3 TRBV6-1 ASTLGVHSGNTIY
13 TRBJ2-7 TRBV28 ASSSRTGGLYEQY
16 TRBJ2-1 TRBV30 AWSVGAGVSSSYNEQF
13 TRBJ1-1 TRBV4-3 ASPPVRARDTEAF
12 TRBJ2-7 TRBV28 ASSFSTGGSEQY
11 TRBJ2-3 TRBV7-3 ASSLGGEDTQY
10 TRBJ1-2 TRBV28 ASSFSRQTYT
14 TRBJ1-5 TRBV19 ASPIRENLSNQPQH
17 TRBJ2-5 TRBV4-3 ASSQEGARVVAGGETQY